This T cell receptor beta chain appears in the sequencing data of a study of tumor-infiltrating lymphocytes in primary liver carcinoma. General observations from the study: Merely about 8-25% of top clones occurred in all five tumor regions.

With a constant-region primer, TCR beta cDNA was made from approximately 520 ng of total RNA. Libraries covering TCR beta were generated through three nested multiplex PCR rounds (using a slightly modified ARM-PCR). TRBV1-TRBV30 forward and Cbeta reverse primers drove the first two roughly 10-cycle rounds. In TCRdb, the multiplex PCR reads were re-called with MiXCR into one record per CDR3 protein. Of some 94,000 distinct CDR3 sequences listed, approximately 71% are singletons. Co-extraction of RNA and DNA was performed on about 20-32 mg of unsorted bulk tissue. The study enrolled treatment-naive patients with chronic HBV infection. Turning to this clonotype: What it binds is unknown.

From germline, CDR1 is SQVTM and CDR2 ANQGSEA. J lost 3 bases, V lost 4 bases, and 10 bases had no gene match. The CDR3 is 16 residues long. Sequencing was performed on liver tumor tissue from sampling region 5. Subset denoted: tumor region T5, tumor centre. The chain joins TRBV29-1 to TRBJ2-7, with 12 bases fitting TRBD2. The clonotype comes from a woman aged 55-69 years with primary liver carcinoma and hepatitis B virus infection. In nucleotides, the CDR3 is TGCAGCGTTGTTCTGACTAGCGGGAGACCTCACTACGAGCAGTACTTC. Protein product: CSVVLTSGRPHYEQYF.